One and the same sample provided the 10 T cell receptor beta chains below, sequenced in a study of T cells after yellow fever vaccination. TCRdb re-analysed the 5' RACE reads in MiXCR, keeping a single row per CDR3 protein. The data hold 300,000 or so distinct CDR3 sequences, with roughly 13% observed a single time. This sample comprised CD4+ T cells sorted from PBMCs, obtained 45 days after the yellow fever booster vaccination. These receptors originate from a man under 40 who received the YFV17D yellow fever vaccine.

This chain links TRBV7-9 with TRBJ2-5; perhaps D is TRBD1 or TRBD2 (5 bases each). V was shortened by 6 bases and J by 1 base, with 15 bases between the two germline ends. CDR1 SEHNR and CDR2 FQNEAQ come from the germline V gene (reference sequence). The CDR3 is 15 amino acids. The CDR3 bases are TGTGCCAGCAGACCCCCGGGGCCGCCCCAAGAGACCCAGTACTTC. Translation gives CASRPPGPPQETQYF.

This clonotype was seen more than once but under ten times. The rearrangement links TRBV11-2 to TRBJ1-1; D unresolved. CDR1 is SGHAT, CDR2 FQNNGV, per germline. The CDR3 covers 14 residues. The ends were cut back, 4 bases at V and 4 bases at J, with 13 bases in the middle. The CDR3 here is CASSYTRNGTEAFF. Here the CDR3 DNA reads TGTGCCAGCAGCTATACACGTAACGGCACTGAAGCTTTCTTT.

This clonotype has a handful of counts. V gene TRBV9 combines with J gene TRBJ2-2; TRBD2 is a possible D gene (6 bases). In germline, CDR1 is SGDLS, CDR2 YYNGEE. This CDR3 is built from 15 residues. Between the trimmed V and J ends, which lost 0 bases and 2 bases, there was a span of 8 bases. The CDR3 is CASSVDAGNTGELFF. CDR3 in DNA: TGTGCCAGCAGCGTAGACGCGGGAAACACCGGGGAGCTGTTTTTT.

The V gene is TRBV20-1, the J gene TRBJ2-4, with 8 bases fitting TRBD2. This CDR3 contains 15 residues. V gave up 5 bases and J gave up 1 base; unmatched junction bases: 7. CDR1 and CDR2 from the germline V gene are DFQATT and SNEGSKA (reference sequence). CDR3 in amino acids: CSAPSGSEAKNIQYF. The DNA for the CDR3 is TGCAGTGCTCCCAGCGGGAGTGAGGCCAAAAACATTCAGTACTTC.

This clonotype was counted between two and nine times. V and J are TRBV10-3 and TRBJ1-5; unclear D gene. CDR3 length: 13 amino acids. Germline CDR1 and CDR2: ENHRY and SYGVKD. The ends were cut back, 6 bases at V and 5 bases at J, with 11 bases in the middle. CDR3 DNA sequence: TGTGCCATCAGGTCGAACGGTGATCAGCCCCAGCATTTT. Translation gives CAIRSNGDQPQHF.

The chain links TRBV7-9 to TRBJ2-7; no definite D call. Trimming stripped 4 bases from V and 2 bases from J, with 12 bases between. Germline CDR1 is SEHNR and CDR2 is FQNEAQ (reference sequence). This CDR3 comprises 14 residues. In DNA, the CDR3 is TGTGCCAGCAGCTCCCCCCTAGGCCCCTACGAGCAGTACTTC. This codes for CASSSPLGPYEQYF.

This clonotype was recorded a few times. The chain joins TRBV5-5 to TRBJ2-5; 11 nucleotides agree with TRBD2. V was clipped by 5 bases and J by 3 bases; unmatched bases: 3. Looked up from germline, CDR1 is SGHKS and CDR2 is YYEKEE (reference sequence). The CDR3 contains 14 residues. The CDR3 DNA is TGTGCCAGCAGGTGGGGACTAGCGGAAGAGACCCAGTACTTC. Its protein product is CASRWGLAEETQYF.

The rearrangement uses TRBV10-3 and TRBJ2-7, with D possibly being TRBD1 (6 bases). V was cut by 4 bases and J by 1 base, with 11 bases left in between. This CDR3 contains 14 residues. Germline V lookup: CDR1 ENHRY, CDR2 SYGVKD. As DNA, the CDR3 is TGTGCCATCAGTGCGACGACAGGATCCTACGAGCAGTACTTC. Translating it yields CAISATTGSYEQYF.

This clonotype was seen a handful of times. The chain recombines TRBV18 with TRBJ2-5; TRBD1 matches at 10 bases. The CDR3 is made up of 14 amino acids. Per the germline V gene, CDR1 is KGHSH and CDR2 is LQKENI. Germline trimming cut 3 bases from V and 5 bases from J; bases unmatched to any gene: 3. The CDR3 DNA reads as TGTGCCAGCTCACCCGGGACAGGGGTCGAGACCCAGTACTTC. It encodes CASSPGTGVETQYF.

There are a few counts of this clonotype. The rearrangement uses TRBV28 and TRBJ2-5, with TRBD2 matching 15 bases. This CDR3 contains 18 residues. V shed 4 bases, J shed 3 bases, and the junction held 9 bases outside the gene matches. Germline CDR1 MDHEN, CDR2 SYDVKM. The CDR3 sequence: CASSSTGLAGGTKETQYF. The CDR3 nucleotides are TGTGCCAGCAGTTCCACGGGACTAGCGGGAGGTACAAAAGAGACCCAGTACTTC.